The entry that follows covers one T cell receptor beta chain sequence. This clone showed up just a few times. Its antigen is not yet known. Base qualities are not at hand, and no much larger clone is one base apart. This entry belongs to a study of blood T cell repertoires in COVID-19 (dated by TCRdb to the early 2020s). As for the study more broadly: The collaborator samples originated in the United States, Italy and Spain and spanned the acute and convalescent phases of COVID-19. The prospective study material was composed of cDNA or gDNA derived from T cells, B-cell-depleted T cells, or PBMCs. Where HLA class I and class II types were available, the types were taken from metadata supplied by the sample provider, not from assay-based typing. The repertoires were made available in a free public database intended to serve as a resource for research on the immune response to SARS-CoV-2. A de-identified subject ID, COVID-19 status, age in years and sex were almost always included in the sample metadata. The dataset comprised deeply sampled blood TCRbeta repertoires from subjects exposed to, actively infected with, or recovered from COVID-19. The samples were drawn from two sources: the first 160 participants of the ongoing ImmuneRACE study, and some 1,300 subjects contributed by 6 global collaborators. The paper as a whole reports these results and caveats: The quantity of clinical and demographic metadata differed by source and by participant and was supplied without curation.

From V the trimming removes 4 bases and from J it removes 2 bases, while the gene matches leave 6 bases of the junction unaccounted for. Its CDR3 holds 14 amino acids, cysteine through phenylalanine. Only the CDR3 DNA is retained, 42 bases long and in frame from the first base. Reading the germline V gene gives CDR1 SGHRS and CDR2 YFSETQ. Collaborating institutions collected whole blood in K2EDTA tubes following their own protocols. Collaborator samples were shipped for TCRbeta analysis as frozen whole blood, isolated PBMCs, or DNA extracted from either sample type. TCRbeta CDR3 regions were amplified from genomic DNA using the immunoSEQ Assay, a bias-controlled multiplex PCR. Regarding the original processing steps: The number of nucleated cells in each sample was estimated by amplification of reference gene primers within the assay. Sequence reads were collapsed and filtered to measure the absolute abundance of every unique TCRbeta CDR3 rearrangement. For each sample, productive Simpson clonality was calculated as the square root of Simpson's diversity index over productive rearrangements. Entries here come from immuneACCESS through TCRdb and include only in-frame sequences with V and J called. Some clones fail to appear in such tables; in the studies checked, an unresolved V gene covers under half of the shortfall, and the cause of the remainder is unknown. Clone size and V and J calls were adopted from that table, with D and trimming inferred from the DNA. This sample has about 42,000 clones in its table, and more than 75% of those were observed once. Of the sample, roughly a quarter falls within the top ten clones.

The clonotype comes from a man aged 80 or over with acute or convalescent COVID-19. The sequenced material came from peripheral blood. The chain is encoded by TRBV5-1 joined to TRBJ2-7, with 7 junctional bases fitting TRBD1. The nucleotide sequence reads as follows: TGCGCCAGCAGCGAACAGGGGAGCGCCTACGAGCAGTACTTC. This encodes CASSEQGSAYEQYF.